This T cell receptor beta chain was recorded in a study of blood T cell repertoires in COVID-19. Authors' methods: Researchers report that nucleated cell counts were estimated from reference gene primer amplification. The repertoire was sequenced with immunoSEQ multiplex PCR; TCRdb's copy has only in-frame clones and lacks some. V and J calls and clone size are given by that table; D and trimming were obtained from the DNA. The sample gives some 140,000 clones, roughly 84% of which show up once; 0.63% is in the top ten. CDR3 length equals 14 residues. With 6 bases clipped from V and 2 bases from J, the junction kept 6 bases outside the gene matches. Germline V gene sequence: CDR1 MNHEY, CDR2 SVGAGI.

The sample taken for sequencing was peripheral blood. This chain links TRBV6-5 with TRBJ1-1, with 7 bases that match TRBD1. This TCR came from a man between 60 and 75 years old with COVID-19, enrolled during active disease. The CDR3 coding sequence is TGTGCCAGCAGGCTAGGGACAGCCAACACTGAAGCTTTCTTT. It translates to CASRLGTANTEAFF.